These 8 T cell receptor beta chains were all obtained from the same sample, sequenced in a study of OX40 agonist ivuxolimab in advanced cancers. Sequenced by immunoSEQ multiplex PCR; TCRdb stores in-frame clones only, minus some. The sample has over 40,000 clones, 85% seen once. The starting material was CD4+ or CD8+ T cells sorted from blood, obtained in a trial of the OX40 agonist ivuxolimab. Source of these receptors: an adult with an advanced solid tumor such as melanoma, head and neck, liver or kidney cancer.

This chain joins TRBV28 and TRBJ1-1, with 8 nucleotides matching TRBD1. This CDR3 spans 14 amino acids. Germline CDR1 and CDR2: MDHEN and SYDVKM. The J segment lost 0 bases and the V segment lost 7 bases, leaving 4 bases of the junction unmatched. The CDR3 region is CASMTGALNTEAFF. The CDR3 DNA sequence: TGTGCCAGCATGACAGGGGCGTTGAACACTGAAGCTTTCTTT.

The J gene is TRBJ2-5, the V gene TRBV30; D may be TRBD1 (6 bases). In germline, CDR1 is GTSNPN, CDR2 SVGIG (reference sequence). This CDR3 is built from 13 residues. V lost 0 bases and J 4 bases, leaving 9 bases between the germline ends. The CDR3 sequence is CAWSVVGGETQYF. The CDR3 DNA reads as TGTGCCTGGAGTGTTGTAGGGGGAGAGACCCAGTACTTC.

The V and J genes are TRBV5-1 and TRBJ2-1; the D gene is possibly TRBD2 (6 bases). This CDR3 is 15 amino acids long. Per the germline V gene, CDR1 is SGHRS and CDR2 is YFSETQ. V dropped 4 bases and J dropped 7 bases, with 18 bases sitting between them. The CDR3 DNA reads TGCGCCAGCAGCGCCTCACTAGCCAGTGGGAATGAGCAGTTCTTC. It encodes CASSASLASGNEQFF.

CDR3 nucleotides: TGTGCCTGGTTGGCGGATAGCTCCTACGAGCAGTACTTC. It specifies CAWLADSSYEQYF. The rearrangement joins TRBV30 to TRBJ2-7, with D uncertain. The CDR3 is made up of 13 amino acids. V shed 5 bases and J shed 0 bases, with 11 bases lying between them. Germline V gives CDR1 GTSNPN, CDR2 SVGIG (reference sequence).

The V call is TRBV4-2, the J call TRBJ1-1; no firm D call. This CDR3 spans 12 amino acids. CDR1 is LGHNA, CDR2 YNFKEQ, per germline. Trimming removed 0 bases at V and 7 bases at J, with 6 bases between. CDR3 residues: CASSQDRGEAFF. CDR3 DNA: TGTGCCAGCAGCCAAGATCGGGGTGAAGCTTTCTTT.

The chain links TRBV7-9 to TRBJ2-3; D call uncertain. CDR3 size: 12 residues. Germline V gene data show CDR1 as SEHNR and CDR2 as FQNEAQ (reference sequence). Trimming removed 1 base at V and 6 bases at J, with 5 bases between. As DNA, the CDR3 is TGTGCCAGCAGCTTAGTTTCGGATACGCAGTATTTT. This sequence encodes CASSLVSDTQYF.

The CDR3 DNA is TGCAGCTATGGTCAAGGCCTTGTACAAAGGACCCAGTACTTC. Protein: CSYGQGLVQRTQYF. The V call is TRBV29-1, the J call TRBJ2-5; D call uncertain. This CDR3 is built from 14 residues. The V gene's germline CDR1 is SQVTM and CDR2 ANQGSEA. Trimming cost V 8 bases and J 7 bases, with 23 bases left between them. The variable domain in full, completed from reference TRBV29-1 and TRBJ2-5, reads SAVISQKPSRDICQRGTSLTIQCQVDSQVTMMFWYRQQPGQSLTLIATANQGSEATYESGFVIDKFPISRPNLTFSTLTVSNMSPEDSSIYLCSYGQGLVQRTQYFGPGTRLLVL.

The chain couples TRBV19 to TRBJ2-6; tentative D call: TRBD1 (5 bases). V lost 7 bases and J lost 0, with 13 bases in between. The germline CDR1 and CDR2 sequences are LNHDA and SQIVND (reference sequence). The CDR3 contains 16 residues. The CDR3 here is CASIEQVRSGANVLTF. CDR3 nucleotides: TGTGCCAGTATAGAACAGGTCCGCTCTGGGGCCAACGTCCTGACTTTC.